Below are 16 T cell receptor beta chains sequenced from a single sample in a study of blood T cell repertoires in COVID-19. Profiling relied on immunoSEQ multiplex PCR, and the TCRdb table lists in-frame clones only, not all of them. The table lists 650,000 to 800,000 clones, 85% to 90% of them singletons. Sequencing was performed on peripheral blood. These receptor sequences come from a woman aged 18-29 years with acute or convalescent COVID-19.

The CDR3 DNA reads TGTGCCAGCACTCAGCGGGGCCGCTACGAGCAGTACTTC. As protein: CASTQRGRYEQYF. V is TRBV2 and J is TRBJ2-7; TRBD2 aligns across 7 bases. The CDR3 is 13 residues long. The ends lost 7 bases at V and 3 bases at J; junction bases unmatched: 6. The V gene's germline CDR1 is SNHLY and CDR2 FYNNEI.

The chain couples TRBV6-5 to TRBJ2-3; TRBD2 agrees at 9 bases. V dropped 5 bases and J dropped 2; count of bases not matched to a gene: 5. The germline V gene has CDR1 MNHEY and CDR2 SVGAGI. This CDR3 has 15 amino acids. The CDR3 is CASSRLAEDTDTQYF. The CDR3 DNA reads TGTGCCAGCAGTCGACTAGCGGAGGACACAGATACGCAGTATTTT.

The chain carries TRBV28 and TRBJ1-5, with TRBD1 matching 10 bases. The V gene's germline CDR1 is MDHEN and CDR2 SYDVKM. CDR3 length: 15 residues. V lost 6 bases, J lost 6 bases, and 8 bases stayed unmatched. CDR3 nucleotide sequence: TGTGCCAGCAGCACGGGACAGGGGAGAATTCAGCCCCAGCATTTT. Its protein is CASSTGQGRIQPQHF.

For the CDR3, the DNA is TGCGCCAGCAGCTTGGGCGACAGGGGCAACGAGCAGTACTTC. As protein: CASSLGDRGNEQYF. The V call is TRBV5-1, the J call TRBJ2-7, with 8 bases fitting TRBD1. The V gene end was trimmed by 0 bases and the J gene end by 5 bases; junction bases not matched to a gene: 4. From germline, CDR1 is SGHRS and CDR2 YFSETQ. This CDR3 is built from 14 residues.

The sample holds one count of this clone. The genes are TRBV6-6 and TRBJ1-1, with a possible D match to TRBD1 (6 bases). Trimming pared 7 bases from V and 4 bases from J, leaving 22 bases between. The CDR3 covers 16 residues. Germline CDR1 reads MNHNY; CDR2 reads SVGAGI (reference sequence). CDR3: CASISQGSGRPTEAFF. In nucleotides, the CDR3 is TGTGCCAGCATTTCACAGGGTTCGGGTCGGCCCACTGAAGCTTTCTTT.

The rearrangement joins TRBV28 to TRBJ1-6; maybe TRBD1 (6 bases). Trimming removed 6 bases from V and 10 bases from J, with 22 bases in between. Germline V CDR1 and CDR2: MDHEN, SYDVKM. The CDR3 has 16 amino acids. The CDR3 DNA is TGTGCCAGCAGGCCGTCAGGAGTCCGAACAGGGTCACCCCTCCACTTT. Amino acids: CASRPSGVRTGSPLHF. The complete variable domain, with remaining parts taken from reference TRBV28 and TRBJ1-6, reads DVKVTQSSRYLVKRTGEKVFLECVQDMDHENMFWYRQDPGLGLRLIYFSYDVKMKEKGDIPEGYSVSREKKERFSLILESASTNQTSMYLCASRPSGVRTGSPLHFGNGTRLTVT.

The V call is TRBV13, the J call TRBJ1-4; the D is unclear. Germline assignment: CDR1 PRHDT and CDR2 FYEKMQ (reference sequence). The CDR3 has 12 amino acids. V was clipped by 4 bases and J by 12 bases, with 12 bases between them. The CDR3 nucleotides are TGTGCCAGCAGCTCCCAATTTGAGGAACTGTTTTTT. Protein: CASSSQFEELFF.

The rearrangement joins TRBV12-3 or TRBV12-4 to TRBJ1-5; D is unclear. The CDR3 spans 13 residues. Trimming removed 6 bases from V and 1 base from J, with 7 bases in between. CDR3 sequence: CASSHQSNQPQHF. The CDR3 DNA is TGTGCCAGCAGCCATCAGAGCAATCAGCCCCAGCATTTT.

This chain connects TRBV30 to TRBJ2-2; D uncertain. Trimming left V 2 bases short and J 3 bases short, with 4 bases between. From germline, CDR1 is GTSNPN and CDR2 SVGIG (reference sequence). CDR3 length: 12 residues. The CDR3 DNA is TGTGCCTGGAGTCCCTACACCGGGGAGCTGTTTTTT. Its translation: CAWSPYTGELFF.

A few counts support this clone. The chain carries TRBV2 and TRBJ1-6, with TRBD1 matching over 7 bases. The CDR3 totals 14 residues. Germline CDR1 reads SNHLY; CDR2 reads FYNNEI. Unmatched junction bases numbered 8, after V lost 4 bases and J lost 11 bases. Here the CDR3 reads CASSVRQGSAPLHF. CDR3 coding DNA: TGTGCCAGCAGTGTTAGACAGGGTTCGGCACCCCTCCACTTT.

The rearrangement joins TRBV6-5 to TRBJ2-1; D possibly corresponds to TRBD2 (6 bases). The CDR3 contains 12 residues. V was cut by 6 bases and J by 14 bases, with 17 bases left in between. Germline V lookup: CDR1 MNHEY, CDR2 SVGAGI. This chain's CDR3 is CASSYTRGTEFF. CDR3 nucleotide sequence: TGTGCCAGCAGCTACACTCGGGGGACGGAGTTCTTC.

The rearrangement uses TRBV12-5 and TRBJ1-1; D is perhaps TRBD1 (6 bases). CDR3 size: 16 residues. With 4 bases removed from V and 0 bases from J, the gap between germline ends came to 15 bases. Germline V lookup: CDR1 LGHNT, CDR2 FRNRAP. The CDR3 region has the DNA TGTGCTAGTGGTTCGGGACACTGGGGAATGAACACTGAAGCTTTCTTT. It encodes CASGSGHWGMNTEAFF.

The chain carries TRBV12-3 or TRBV12-4 and TRBJ1-1; D gene ambiguous. Trimming took 3 bases from V and 6 from J, leaving 11 bases between them. CDR3 length: 13 amino acids. The CDR3 DNA reads TGTGCCAGCAGTTTTCGGCGAGGGCCTGAAGCTTTCTTT. This sequence encodes CASSFRRGPEAFF.

The V gene is TRBV5-6, the J gene TRBJ1-6; 7 positions agree with TRBD1. The V gene end was trimmed by 4 bases and the J gene end by 8 bases; junction bases not matched to a gene: 9. This CDR3 is 15 amino acids long. Germline assignment: CDR1 SGHDT and CDR2 YYEEEE. CDR3 region: CASSPGQVRYSPLHF. DNA of the CDR3: TGTGCCAGCAGCCCAGGACAGGTGAGGTATTCACCCCTCCACTTT.

This chain uses TRBV5-1 with TRBJ1-1, with 7 bases lining up with TRBD1. Germline lookup yields CDR1 SGHRS and CDR2 YFSETQ. The J segment lost 3 bases and the V segment lost 4 bases, leaving 3 bases of the junction unmatched. The CDR3 runs 13 residues. The CDR3 nucleotides are TGCGCCAGCAGCCCGACAGGGCACACTGAAGCTTTCTTT. It is translated as CASSPTGHTEAFF.

V and J are TRBV19 and TRBJ1-2; 9 bases line up with TRBD1. The V gene's germline CDR1 is LNHDA and CDR2 SQIVND (reference sequence). Germline trimming cut 3 bases from V and 3 bases from J; bases unmatched to any gene: 5. The CDR3 spans 15 residues. CDR3 sequence (DNA): TGTGCCAGTAGTATCCAGCGGGACAGGGACTATGGCTACACCTTC. Protein product: CASSIQRDRDYGYTF. Variable domain in full (rest from reference TRBV19 and TRBJ1-2): DGGITQSPKYLFRKEGQNVTLSCEQNLNHDAMYWYRQDPGQGLRLIYYSQIVNDFQKGDIAEGYSVSREKKESFPLTVTSAQKNPTAFYLCASSIQRDRDYGYTFGSGTRLTVV.